The T cell receptor (beta chain) described here comes from a study of identical twins. Study observations and caveats: For out-of-frame alpha sequences shared by twins, low generation probability was in excess. Out-of-frame TCR alpha sharing observed in monozygotic twins exceeded model estimates.

Healthy Caucasian donors formed the entire cohort. V lost 2 bases and J lost 4, with 10 bases in between. Germline CDR1 is SEHNR and CDR2 is FQNEAQ (reference sequence). This CDR3 is 14 amino acids long. Comments on this clonotype: Antigen specificity is unknown.

Addition of a universal primer site occurred through template switching, and cDNA carried unique molecular identifiers. Each CDR3 protein gets one entry after TCRdb re-called the 5' RACE reads with MiXCR. This table holds hundreds of thousands of distinct CDR3 sequences, 12% found once. The same data also went into a second study, on yellow fever vaccine responses in identical twins.

V and J are TRBV7-9 and TRBJ2-3, with D maybe TRBD1 (6 bases). The sample consisted of CD8+ T cells sorted from blood. The sequence came from a woman between 18 and 30 years old in good health. CDR3 loop: CASSLQGPADTQYF. The DNA for the CDR3 is TGTGCCAGCAGCTTACAGGGGCCGGCAGATACGCAGTATTTT.